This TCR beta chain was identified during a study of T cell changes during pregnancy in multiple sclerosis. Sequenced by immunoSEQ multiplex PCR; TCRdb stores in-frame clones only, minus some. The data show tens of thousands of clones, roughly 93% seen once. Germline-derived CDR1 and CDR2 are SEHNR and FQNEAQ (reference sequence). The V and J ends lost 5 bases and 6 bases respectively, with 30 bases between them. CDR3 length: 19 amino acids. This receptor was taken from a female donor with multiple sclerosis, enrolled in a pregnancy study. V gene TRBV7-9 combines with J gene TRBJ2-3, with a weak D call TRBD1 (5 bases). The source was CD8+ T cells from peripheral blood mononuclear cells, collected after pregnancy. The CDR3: CASSDTNLPWGLLSDTQYF. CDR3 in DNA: TGTGCCAGCAGCGACACGAACCTTCCCTGGGGCCTACTTTCTGATACGCAGTATTTT. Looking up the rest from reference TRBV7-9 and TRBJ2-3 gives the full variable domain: DTGVSQNPRHKITKRGQNVTFRCDPISEHNRLYWYRQTLGQGPEFLTYFQNEAQLEKSRLLSDRFSAERPKGSFSTLEIQRTEQGDSAMYLCASSDTNLPWGLLSDTQYFGPGTRLTVL.